These 19 T cell receptor beta chains share one sample of origin, sequenced in a study of metastatic and nonmetastatic thyroid tumors. Nobody among the patients had been given any treatment before thyroid surgery. With MiXCR, TCRdb reprocessed the PCR reads. The data hold under 15,000 clones, with about 31% observed a single time. The sequenced sample was tumor tissue. The receptors here all came from a female donor with papillary thyroid cancer or a benign thyroid nodule (not recorded which). Some clones in this sample may be carry-over from other donors' samples.

The rearrangement joins TRBV27 to TRBJ2-1, with D maybe TRBD2 (5 bases). The V end was cut by 5 bases, the J end by 0 bases, with 14 bases between. The CDR3 sequence is 16 residues long. CDR1 is MNHEY and CDR2 is SMNVEV in the germline V gene (reference sequence). The CDR3 is CASSPQAASSYNEQFF. The DNA for the CDR3 is TGTGCCAGCAGTCCCCAAGCGGCCAGCTCCTACAATGAGCAGTTCTTC.

A word on this clone: A much more abundant neighbour one base away suggests this may be a read error. Other nucleotide sequences in the sample specify the same CDR3. The rearrangement joins TRBV4-2 to TRBJ2-3, with 11 bases aligning to TRBD2. In germline, CDR1 is LGHNA, CDR2 YNFKEQ. This CDR3 spans 16 amino acids. CDR3: CASSPLAGGATDTQYF. In nucleotides, the CDR3 is TGTGCCAGCAGCCCCCTAGCGGGAGGAGCGACAGATACGCAGTACTTT.

This chain links TRBV6-2 or TRBV6-3 with TRBJ2-3; D ambiguous. Germline loops: CDR1 MNHEY, CDR2 SVGEGT. The CDR3 length is 14 residues. V dropped 2 bases and J dropped 2 bases, with 8 bases sitting between them. The CDR3 region has the DNA TGTGCCAGCAGTTACCTCGGACCCACAGATACGCAGTATTTT. This translates into CASSYLGPTDTQYF.

V and J are TRBV7-6 and TRBJ2-7; D possibly matches TRBD1 or TRBD2 (6 bases each). Germline values: CDR1 SGHVS, CDR2 FNYEAQ. The CDR3 contains 18 residues. Trimming cost V 4 bases and J 2 bases, with 24 bases left between them. The CDR3 bases are TGTGCCAGCAGCTCAGCGCCTGGGGGGCTAGTTATTACCTACGAGCAGTACTTC. It translates to CASSSAPGGLVITYEQYF.

The V call is TRBV6-1, the J call TRBJ2-7, with D hard to call. Trimming removed 7 bases at V and 3 bases at J, with 10 bases between. Germline V gene data show CDR1 as MNHNS and CDR2 as SASEGT. This CDR3 spans 12 amino acids. The CDR3 bases are TGTGCCAGCATTGACAACCGCTACGAGCAGTACTTC. This gives the protein CASIDNRYEQYF.

This chain joins TRBV30 and TRBJ1-4; D unclear. Trimming pared 4 bases from V and 0 bases from J, leaving 6 bases between. This CDR3 spans 13 amino acids. CDR1 GTSNPN and CDR2 SVGIG come from the germline V gene (reference sequence). CDR3 nucleotides: TGTGCCTGGAACCCTGCAACTAATGAAAAACTGTTTTTT. Translation gives CAWNPATNEKLFF. The whole variable domain, filled in from reference TRBV30 and TRBJ1-4, reads SQTIHQWPATLVQPVGSPLSLECTVEGTSNPNLYWYRQAAGRGLQLLFYSVGIGQISSEVPQNLSASRPQDRQFILSSKKLLLSDSGFYLCAWNPATNEKLFFGSGTQLSVL.

This clone occurred many times. The chain recombines TRBV29-1 with TRBJ2-7; D might be TRBD1 (6 bases). This CDR3 has 13 residues. V was cut by 5 bases and J by 6 bases, with 17 bases left in between. Looked up from germline, CDR1 is SQVTM and CDR2 is ANQGSEA. In nucleotides, the CDR3 is TGCAGCGTTCTCTCCAGGGGTGGTTTCGAGCAGTACTTC. Translation gives CSVLSRGGFEQYF.

This clone was found a few times. This rearrangement joins TRBV3-1 to TRBJ2-5; no definite D call. The CDR3 has 15 amino acids. In germline, CDR1 is LGHDT, CDR2 YNNKEL (reference sequence). Trimming shortened V by 0 bases and J by 3 bases, and 11 bases separated the two germline ends. In DNA form, the CDR3 reads TGTGCCAGCAGCCAAGATGTTGGCGCAGAAGAGACCCAGTACTTC. Translated, it gives CASSQDVGAEETQYF.

This clone was counted many times. J is TRBJ2-7 and V is TRBV5-6; 14 bases map to TRBD2. Germline assignment: CDR1 SGHDT and CDR2 YYEEEE. This CDR3 is 19 amino acids long. The V and J ends lost 5 bases and 2 bases, in that order; junction bases with no gene match: 15. For the CDR3, the DNA is TGTGCCAGCAGATATTCCGGGACTAGCGGGAGTTGGAGAACCTACGAGCAGTACTTC. Residues: CASRYSGTSGSWRTYEQYF.

The rearrangement joins TRBV6-1 to TRBJ1-1; maybe TRBD1 (6 bases). The V gene's germline CDR1 is MNHNS and CDR2 SASEGT. The CDR3 contains 13 residues. V was clipped by 9 bases and J by 2 bases, with 13 bases between them. This CDR3 reads CASFRQANTEAFF. DNA of the CDR3: TGTGCCAGTTTTAGACAGGCAAACACTGAAGCTTTCTTT.

Sample share makes this clone medium-sized. This chain connects TRBV2 to TRBJ2-2, with 8 bases lining up with TRBD1. This CDR3 is 15 amino acids long. V trimming: 7 bases; J trimming: 5 bases; junction bases outside the gene matches: 9. The germline V gene has CDR1 SNHLY and CDR2 FYNNEI. CDR3 sequence (DNA): TGTGCCAGCACCGGTAGGACAGGGACGACCGGGGAGCTGTTTTTT. Translating gives CASTGRTGTTGELFF. Based on the CDR3 plus reference TRBV2 and TRBJ2-2, the full variable domain is EPEVTQTPSHQVTQMGQEVILRCVPISNHLYFYWYRQILGQKVEFLVSFYNNEISEKSEIFDDQFSVERPDGSNFTLKIRSTKLEDSAMYFCASTGRTGTTGELFFGEGSRLTVL.

The chain is built from TRBV27 and TRBJ1-4, with TRBD1 identical over 7 bases. CDR3 length: 19 residues. In germline, CDR1 is MNHEY, CDR2 SMNVEV (reference sequence). Losses at the gene ends were 6 bases for V and 0 bases for J; bases not matched to a gene: 16. This chain's CDR3 is CASRPARQGVYATNEKLFF. CDR3 in DNA: TGTGCCAGCAGACCCGCCCGGCAGGGGGTTTACGCAACTAATGAAAAACTGTTTTTT.

V is TRBV30 and J is TRBJ2-2, with D possibly being TRBD2 (7 bases). The V gene lost 0 bases and the J gene lost 3 bases, with 17 bases spanning the gap. The CDR3 spans 17 residues. CDR1 is GTSNPN, CDR2 SVGIG, per germline (reference sequence). The CDR3 sequence is CAWSVGRGRAYTGELFF. The CDR3 coding sequence is TGTGCCTGGAGTGTTGGAAGGGGGAGGGCCTACACCGGGGAGCTGTTTTTT.

The gene calls are TRBV30 and TRBJ1-2, with D uncertain. CDR3 length: 12 residues. CDR1 is GTSNPN, CDR2 SVGIG, per germline (reference sequence). V lost 2 bases, J lost 5 bases, and 9 bases lay in between. DNA for the CDR3: TGTGCCTGGAGTAGACCAGGATATGGCTACACCTTC. Amino acid sequence: CAWSRPGYGYTF.

The chain is built from TRBV11-2 and TRBJ2-7; D is perhaps TRBD2 (5 bases). The CDR3 is made up of 15 amino acids. V dropped 5 bases and J dropped 7 bases, with 21 bases sitting between them. CDR1 SGHAT and CDR2 FQNNGV come from the germline V gene. The DNA of the CDR3 is TGTGCCAGCAGCCAGAACGTTCTCCGGGATGGAGAGCAGTACTTC. It is translated as CASSQNVLRDGEQYF.

This clone was seen only a few times. Since a much larger clone is just one base distant, this may be a read error. Other DNA sequences in this specimen translate into the identical CDR3. The chain combines TRBV19 with TRBJ2-7; TRBD1 might be the D (6 bases). The germline gives CDR1 LNHDA, CDR2 SQIVND (reference sequence). The CDR3 has 12 amino acids. Trimming cost V 1 base and J 10 bases, with 11 bases left between them. CDR3 nucleotides: TGTGCCAGTAGTATAGGGGGGCACCGCCAGTACTTC. Translated, it gives CASSIGGHRQYF. The full variable domain, rest sourced from reference TRBV19 and TRBJ2-7, is DGGITQSPKYLFRKEGQNVTLSCEQNLNHDAMYWYRQDPGQGLRLIYYSQIVNDFQKGDIAEGYSVSREKKESFPLTVTSAQKNPTAFYLCASSIGGHRQYFGPGTRLTVT.

The J gene is TRBJ2-5, the V gene TRBV6-2 or TRBV6-3, with 8 bases identical to TRBD2. With V trimmed by 6 bases and J by 5 bases, 8 bases remained unmatched. Germline V CDR1 and CDR2: MNHEY, SVGEGT. The CDR3 consists of 14 residues. CDR3 bases: TGTGCCAGCAGGACGACTAGCGTATTTGAGACCCAGTACTTC. Encoded protein: CASRTTSVFETQYF.

To note about this clone: Germline is not matched at one junction end, which may reflect a read error. The V gene is TRBV7-2, the J gene TRBJ2-1; D is ambiguous. The germline V gene encodes CDR1 SGHTA and CDR2 FQGNSA. The CDR3 consists of 14 residues. The CDR3 sequence: CASTLAWRSNERFF. DNA of the CDR3: TGTGCCAGCACCTTGGCGTGGAGATCTAATGAGCGGTTCTTC.

The chain is built from TRBV11-1 and TRBJ2-6; 8 bases line up with TRBD1. With V trimmed by 3 bases and J by 3 bases, 4 bases remained unmatched. The CDR3 length is 16 residues. Germline V CDR1 and CDR2: SGHAT, FQDESV (reference sequence). The CDR3 spells CASSFLTGDGANVLTF. The CDR3 nucleotides are TGTGCCAGCAGCTTTCTGACAGGGGATGGGGCCAACGTCCTGACTTTC.